The 32 T cell receptor beta chains below were found in one sample sequenced in a study of blood T cell repertoires in COVID-19. Sequenced by immunoSEQ multiplex PCR; TCRdb stores in-frame clones only, minus some. Among around 95,000 clones listed, 70% to 90% were seen once. The sequenced material came from peripheral blood. The receptors here all came from a human donor in a cohort sampled during active COVID-19.

This rearrangement joins TRBV30 to TRBJ2-3; possible D gene TRBD2, 6 bases. This CDR3 is 15 amino acids long. V gave up 2 bases and J gave up 3 bases, with 15 bases separating them. CDR1 is GTSNPN and CDR2 is SVGIG in the germline V gene (reference sequence). Here the CDR3 reads CAWSSSSDTTDTQYF. The DNA for the CDR3 is TGTGCCTGGAGTTCATCTAGCGACACAACAGATACGCAGTATTTT. The full variable domain, completed using reference TRBV30 and TRBJ2-3, is SQTIHQWPATLVQPVGSPLSLECTVEGTSNPNLYWYRQAAGRGLQLLFYSVGIGQISSEVPQNLSASRPQDRQFILSSKKLLLSDSGFYLCAWSSSSDTTDTQYFGPGTRLTVL.

Points on this clone: One end of the junction is discordant with germline, which a read error may explain. The chain combines TRBV6-2 or TRBV6-3 with TRBJ2-1, with 9 nucleotides matching TRBD2. The CDR3 runs 19 residues. The germline gives CDR1 MNHEY, CDR2 SVGEGT. Here the CDR3 reads CVSSYLIAGAQRSYNEQFF. The CDR3 DNA is TGTGTCAGCAGTTACTTGATAGCGGGAGCCCAAAGGTCCTACAATGAGCAGTTCTTC.

The genes are TRBV24-1 and TRBJ1-2; weak D call: TRBD1 (5 bases). V lost 5 bases and J 3 bases, leaving 12 bases between the germline ends. The germline gives CDR1 KGHDR, CDR2 SFDVKD. The CDR3 loop spans 14 amino acids. DNA of the CDR3: TGTGCCACCAGTGTTGCAGGGCTCGACTATGGCTACACCTTC. Translated: CATSVAGLDYGYTF.

The gene calls are TRBV7-9 and TRBJ2-2; tentatively, D is TRBD1 (6 bases). CDR1 and CDR2 (germline): SEHNR, FQNEAQ (reference sequence). V was shortened by 4 bases and J by 7 bases, with 13 bases between the two germline ends. This CDR3 region has 14 residues. The DNA of the CDR3 is TGTGCCAGCAGCTCCGGGACATTAGGCGGGGAGCTGTTTTTT. Translation gives CASSSGTLGGELFF.

The V call is TRBV7-9, the J call TRBJ2-1; D possibly corresponds to TRBD2 (6 bases). CDR1 SEHNR and CDR2 FQNEAQ come from the germline V gene (reference sequence). The V and J ends lost 4 bases and 7 bases respectively, with 14 bases between them. This CDR3 contains 14 residues. This chain's CDR3 is CASSSYGGGNEQFF. As DNA, the CDR3 is TGTGCCAGCAGCTCGTACGGGGGTGGGAATGAGCAGTTCTTC.

The genes are TRBV24-1 and TRBJ1-1; TRBD1 might be the D (5 bases). Trimming shortened V by 4 bases and J by 8 bases, and 13 bases separated the two germline ends. The CDR3 totals 13 residues. The germline CDR1 and CDR2 sequences are KGHDR and SFDVKD. The CDR3 protein is CATSDPDRSEAFF. Here the CDR3 DNA reads TGTGCCACCAGTGACCCCGACAGATCCGAAGCTTTCTTT.

This chain links TRBV14 with TRBJ2-1; 7 nucleotides line up with TRBD2. The trim removed 0 bases at V and 2 bases at J, leaving 4 bases unmatched. The CDR3 extends over 16 amino acids. CDR1 SGHDN and CDR2 FVKESK come from the germline V gene. The CDR3 region has the DNA TGTGCCAGCAGCCAAGATGGAGGGAGGGCCTACAATGAGCAGTTCTTC. It is translated as CASSQDGGRAYNEQFF.

The rearrangement links TRBV2 to TRBJ1-1; D possibly corresponds to TRBD1 (5 bases). V was shortened by 6 bases and J by 3 bases, with 17 bases between the two germline ends. The CDR3 length is 15 residues. The V gene's germline CDR1 is SNHLY and CDR2 FYNNEI. CDR3 region: CASRKSIDSYTEAFF. CDR3 nucleotide sequence: TGTGCCAGCAGAAAGTCAATAGACAGCTACACTGAAGCTTTCTTT.

The chain links TRBV25-1 to TRBJ2-3; D is uncertain. Germline CDR1 is MGHDK and CDR2 is SYGVNS. V was shortened by 0 bases and J by 5 bases, with 18 bases between the two germline ends. This CDR3 has 17 residues. CDR3 in amino acids: CASSEYAPPRFGDTQYF. CDR3 coding DNA: TGTGCCAGCAGTGAATATGCGCCACCCCGGTTTGGAGATACGCAGTATTTT.

V and J are TRBV28 and TRBJ1-5; TRBD1 is a possible D gene (6 bases). The CDR3 runs 15 residues. Germline V gives CDR1 MDHEN, CDR2 SYDVKM. Trimming took off 5 bases at V and 4 bases at J, with 15 bases between the two ends. The CDR3 here is CASSARGFGNQPQHF. In DNA form, the CDR3 reads TGTGCCAGCAGTGCCAGGGGCTTTGGTAATCAGCCCCAGCATTTT.

The chain carries TRBV5-1 and TRBJ2-1; 8 nucleotides line up with TRBD1. Germline CDR1 and CDR2: SGHRS and YFSETQ. With V trimmed by 6 bases and J by 4 bases, 9 bases remained unmatched. This CDR3 region has 15 residues. DNA of the CDR3: TGCGCCAGCAACCAACAGGGGGTGGGATACAATGAGCAGTTCTTC. This sequence encodes CASNQQGVGYNEQFF.

The chain joins TRBV7-9 to TRBJ2-7; 12 nucleotides match TRBD2. Germline V lookup: CDR1 SEHNR, CDR2 FQNEAQ (reference sequence). The CDR3 length is 16 residues. V shed 5 bases and J 5 bases; nucleotides not matched to a gene: 10. CDR3 loop: CASSDLAGGYPHEQYF. The CDR3 bases are TGTGCCAGCAGCGACCTAGCGGGAGGGTATCCCCACGAGCAGTACTTC.

The V call is TRBV10-3, the J call TRBJ2-3; 9 nucleotides line up with TRBD2. Per the germline V gene, CDR1 is ENHRY and CDR2 is SYGVKD. The V and J ends lost 10 bases and 2 bases, in that order; junction bases with no gene match: 7. The CDR3 totals 14 residues. The CDR3 DNA reads TGTGCCACTACTAGCGGGCAAACCACAGATACGCAGTATTTT. This gives the protein CATTSGQTTDTQYF.

The chain is built from TRBV27 and TRBJ1-2; 10 bases map to TRBD1. Germline V gene lookup returns CDR1 MNHEY and CDR2 SMNVEV (reference sequence). V gave up 2 bases and J gave up 4 bases; unmatched junction bases: 4. This CDR3 has 15 residues. CDR3 in DNA: TGTGCCAGCAGTTTAGGGGGACAGGGGATCTATGGCTACACCTTC. Its protein product is CASSLGGQGIYGYTF.

The chain has TRBV28 and TRBJ2-1; D unclear. Trimming took off 7 bases at V and 3 bases at J, with 13 bases between the two ends. This CDR3 region has 14 residues. In germline, CDR1 is MDHEN, CDR2 SYDVKM. The CDR3 DNA sequence: TGTGCCAGCACCGCCCGCGGATTCTACAATGAGCAGTTCTTC. Its translation is CASTARGFYNEQFF. Full variable domain (remainder filled in from reference TRBV28 and TRBJ2-1): DVKVTQSSRYLVKRTGEKVFLECVQDMDHENMFWYRQDPGLGLRLIYFSYDVKMKEKGDIPEGYSVSREKKERFSLILESASTNQTSMYLCASTARGFYNEQFFGPGTRLTVL.

This CDR3 reads CASSPGWDSFRETQYF. DNA for the CDR3: TGTGCCAGCAGCCCCGGCTGGGACAGCTTTCGGGAGACCCAGTACTTC. The chain is built from TRBV5-4 and TRBJ2-5; 7 bases are a match to TRBD1. This CDR3 is 16 amino acids long. The trim removed 4 bases at V and 5 bases at J, leaving 14 bases unmatched. Germline loops: CDR1 SGHNT, CDR2 YYREEE (reference sequence).

The chain recombines TRBV27 with TRBJ2-7, with 8 nucleotides matching TRBD1. Per the germline V gene, CDR1 is MNHEY and CDR2 is SMNVEV (reference sequence). This CDR3 spans 14 amino acids. V gave up 7 bases and J gave up 0 bases; unmatched junction bases: 5. The DNA for the CDR3 is TGTGCCAGCAAGGAACAGGGGGTCTCCTACGAGCAGTACTTC. Its protein is CASKEQGVSYEQYF.

This chain connects TRBV19 to TRBJ2-3; a weak D match, TRBD2 (5 bases). Germline values: CDR1 LNHDA, CDR2 SQIVND (reference sequence). The CDR3 contains 15 residues. Trimming removed 1 base from V and 0 bases from J, with 8 bases in between. CDR3 DNA: TGTGCCAGTAGTATAGTTAGCGCAAGCACAGATACGCAGTATTTT. Its translation is CASSIVSASTDTQYF.

The genes are TRBV7-8 and TRBJ2-3; D is possibly TRBD1 (8 bases). The V gene lost 1 base and the J gene lost 1 base, with 12 bases spanning the gap. The CDR3 totals 16 residues. Germline CDR1 is SGHVS and CDR2 is FQNEAQ. The CDR3 DNA follows: TGTGCCAGCAGCTTAGACAGGGGGGGAGGCACAGATACGCAGTATTTT. Protein sequence: CASSLDRGGGTDTQYF.

V and J are TRBV4-2 and TRBJ2-3; 11 nucleotides align to TRBD2. This CDR3 region has 15 residues. Germline trimming cut 5 bases from V and 0 bases from J; bases unmatched to any gene: 1. Germline-derived CDR1 and CDR2 are LGHNA and YNFKEQ. CDR3 in DNA: TGTGCCAGCAGCACTAGCGGGGGAAGCACAGATACGCAGTATTTT. This gives the protein CASSTSGGSTDTQYF.

This clone is a singleton in its sample. The chain joins TRBV5-4 to TRBJ1-4; possibly TRBD1 for D (5 bases). Germline-derived CDR1 and CDR2 are SGHNT and YYREEE (reference sequence). This CDR3 contains 15 residues. V lost 0 bases and J lost 5, with 11 bases in between. The CDR3 DNA follows: TGTGCCAGCAGCTTGGGACAGACAAGCAATGAAAAACTGTTTTTT. It specifies CASSLGQTSNEKLFF.

V and J are TRBV21-1 and TRBJ1-4. TRBV21-1 constitutes a pseudogene. The CDR3 is 15 residues long. DNA for the CDR3: TGTGCCAGCAGCACGACCGGGAGCCGACGTGAAAAACTGTTTTTT. It is translated as CASSTTGSRREKLFF.

The gene calls are TRBV28 and TRBJ2-2, with D uncertain. Looked up from germline, CDR1 is MDHEN and CDR2 is SYDVKM. With 5 bases removed from V and 1 base from J, the gap between germline ends came to 8 bases. The CDR3 has 14 amino acids. CDR3 nucleotide sequence: TGTGCCAGCAGTCGAGGTGGGAACACCGGGGAGCTGTTTTTT. This codes for CASSRGGNTGELFF.

The CDR3 DNA follows: TGTGCCAGCACCCTAGCGGGAGGACCAGAGACCCAGTACTTC. Protein product: CASTLAGGPETQYF. V and J are TRBV6-5 and TRBJ2-5; 11 bases map to TRBD2. The CDR3 extends over 14 amino acids. Per the germline V gene, CDR1 is MNHEY and CDR2 is SVGAGI. V shed 7 bases, J shed 4 bases, and the junction held 5 bases outside the gene matches.

The V and J genes are TRBV6-2 or TRBV6-3 and TRBJ2-7, with D possibly being TRBD1 (5 bases). The CDR3 is made up of 13 amino acids. Germline values: CDR1 MNHEY, CDR2 SVGEGT. The V gene lost 2 bases and the J gene lost 3 bases, with 8 bases spanning the gap. For the CDR3, the DNA is TGTGCCAGCAGTTACGGGGCTAACTACGAGCAGTACTTC. It encodes CASSYGANYEQYF.

The rearrangement joins TRBV9 to TRBJ2-1; 7 bases line up with TRBD2. The length of the CDR3 is 15 residues. Losses at the gene ends were 4 bases for V and 7 bases for J; bases not matched to a gene: 11. From germline, CDR1 is SGDLS and CDR2 YYNGEE. In DNA, the CDR3 is TGTGCCAGCAGCCCCAGCCTAGCGGTTGGGAATGAGCAGTTCTTC. Translating gives CASSPSLAVGNEQFF.

The gene calls are TRBV3-1 (or the pseudogene TRBV3-2) and TRBJ2-7; D may be TRBD1 (6 bases). CDR1 is LGHDT, CDR2 YNNKEL, per germline (reference sequence). V lost 4 bases to trimming and J lost 3 bases, with 19 bases between them. The CDR3 has 16 amino acids. CDR3 sequence: CASSRLKGTGNYEQYF. The CDR3 coding sequence is TGTGCCAGCAGCCGACTTAAAGGTACAGGGAACTACGAGCAGTACTTC.

The rearrangement joins TRBV20-1 to TRBJ1-4, with D unclear. The CDR3 runs 13 residues. Germline CDR1 and CDR2: DFQATT and SNEGSKA (reference sequence). V lost 3 bases and J 8 bases, leaving 13 bases between the germline ends. CDR3 region: CSASWGAEEKLFF. The CDR3 DNA follows: TGCAGTGCTAGTTGGGGAGCAGAGGAAAAACTGTTTTTT.

The V and J genes are TRBV5-1 and TRBJ2-1; possible D gene TRBD2, 6 bases. Germline assignment: CDR1 SGHRS and CDR2 YFSETQ. The CDR3 totals 15 residues. V was shortened by 0 bases and J by 4 bases, with 11 bases between the two germline ends. The CDR3 DNA is TGCGCCAGCAGCTTGGGGGTAGCGGTTTACAATGAGCAGTTCTTC. Translated: CASSLGVAVYNEQFF.

The chain carries TRBV5-6 and TRBJ2-7; 10 positions match TRBD2. The CDR3 has 18 residues. The V segment lost 3 bases and the J segment 2 bases; nucleotides outside the gene matches: 14. Looked up from germline, CDR1 is SGHDT and CDR2 is YYEEEE. CDR3 amino acids: CASSSSAGGARITYEQYF. CDR3 coding DNA: TGTGCCAGCAGCTCGTCAGCGGGAGGGGCAAGAATCACCTACGAGCAGTACTTC.

The chain is built from TRBV9 and TRBJ2-6; D uncertain. This CDR3 region has 15 residues. V was trimmed by 1 base and J by 1 base, leaving 6 bases between them. The V gene's germline CDR1 is SGDLS and CDR2 YYNGEE. The CDR3 loop reads CASSVPKSGANVLTF. DNA of the CDR3: TGTGCCAGCAGCGTACCTAAGTCTGGGGCCAACGTCCTGACTTTC.

The rearrangement joins TRBV27 to TRBJ2-7; 12 bases fit TRBD1. The V and J ends lost 5 bases and 5 bases, in that order; junction bases with no gene match: 7. CDR1 and CDR2 (germline): MNHEY, SMNVEV (reference sequence). The CDR3 contains 15 residues. As DNA, the CDR3 is TGTGCCAGCAGTCAAGGGACAGGGGGCGGGAACGAGCAGTACTTC. This gives the protein CASSQGTGGGNEQYF.